This T cell receptor (beta chain) was found in a study of response to subunit inactivated influenza vaccine. TCRdb used MiXCR to reprocess the RT-PCR reads, holding one entry per CDR3 protein. The repertoire holds 700,000 to 800,000 distinct CDR3 sequences, about 18% seen once, with 9.5% to 13% in the top ten. The CDR3 runs 15 residues. Germline V lookup: CDR1 SGHRS, CDR2 YFSETQ. V was clipped by 1 base and J by 6 bases; unmatched bases: 3. Only a few counts were recorded for this clonotype. This receptor was identified in a man aged 50-60 years who received an inactivated influenza vaccine. The chain couples TRBV5-1 to TRBJ2-3; TRBD2 matches at 12 bases. This specimen was PBMCs from blood, taken 5 days after vaccination. The chain's CDR3 is CASSLWLAGGDTQYF. The CDR3 nucleotides are TGCGCCAGCAGCTTGTGGCTAGCGGGAGGGGATACGCAGTATTTT.